This T cell receptor (beta chain) was obtained from a study of cytomegalovirus exposure and HLA in healthy donors (dated by TCRdb to about 2017). For the study in its entirety: An earlier analysis of approximately 550 of the donors reported more than 250 Gb of sequence data and 100 million to 140 million unique TCR beta sequences from 190 million or so T cells. An early release that covered 640 HLA-typed donors contained around 330 gigabases of sequencing data and around 80 million unique TCR sequences. Of the roughly 390 genotyped donors, around 81% fell in the genetic ancestry cluster associated with self-reported Caucasian donors. The study aimed to test whether signatures of past pathogen exposure could be identified by cataloging public T cell receptors. The T cell repertoires of roughly 660 subjects were profiled by immunosequencing and related to cytomegalovirus serostatus. In addition to the first cohort of around 670 subjects, a separate validation cohort of approximately 130 different subjects was used. To predict cytomegalovirus infection status, the study combined high-throughput TCR immunosequencing, statistical association of individual TCRs with disease status, and machine learning. A later analysis re-examined previously published TCR beta repertoires from roughly 650 donors and added high-resolution HLA genotyping to investigate patterns of TCR occurrence. Rather than using new phenotypic data, the later analysis identified candidate immune exposures from TCR beta sequences and from how often those sequences occurred across donors. In an earlier analysis of over 550 of the donors, high-throughput TCR beta sequencing was used to judge whether each TCR beta V gene segment behaved as functional or pseudogenic. Donor age, sex, ethnicity and CMV serostatus were compiled together with the repertoire data. A later genetic analysis used genome-wide SNP genotypes for about three fifths of the 666 donors, treating that subset as a discovery cohort. All discovery cohort repertoires had been generated using a single sequencing platform. Both class I and class II loci were covered by HLA typing, at four-digit resolution. The number of typed donors differed by locus: roughly 620-630 for A, B, C, DRB1 and DQB1; 500 to 550 for DQA1; fewer than 610 for DPA1; and around 450 for DPB1. Several DR-DQ haplotypes were handled as single units for association and clustering because linkage in the cohort was strong. On average, roughly 250,000 unique TCR beta nucleotide sequences were sequenced per donor among about 400 genotyped donors of the cohort, with roughly 20% of those sequences being non-productive. Points the paper makes about the study in general: V-gene and J-gene trimming of TCR beta chains was associated with a missense DCLRE1C variant in a later genetic analysis, and the association was replicated in an independent cohort. Compared with equally common non-associated chains, HLA-associated TCR beta chains in a later analysis were more clonally expanded and had lower generation probabilities. A group of highly shared sequence variants was considered likely to be a technical artifact of the sequencing pipeline. In both the original and validation cohorts, the classifier was reported to diagnose cytomegalovirus status with high specificity and sensitivity. Because the 87-base-pair reads could not distinguish some IMGT-functional V segments, including TRBV6-2 and TRBV6-3, those segments were excluded. A further reported finding was that TCR beta sequences accurately predicted the HLA-A and HLA-B alleles for most subjects in the first cohort. Because HLA typing was missing for some donors at each locus, association tests included only the typed subset. Strong co-occurrence of HLA alleles, especially DR and DQ, made assigning TCR associations to individual alleles difficult. A few of the identified cytomegalovirus-associated TCR beta chains were confirmed in vitro to be specific for cytomegalovirus antigens. Sequencing depth was assumed to be roughly uniform across donors in the presence/absence analyses, though that assumption may not hold. Correlated functional status among segregating V segments might be attributable to linkage disequilibrium, but an unknown experimental factor could not be ruled out. Most TCR sequences were observed very rarely across donors, whereas some public TCRs were present in many individuals. The study gave a list of about 150 TCR beta chains associated with cytomegalovirus. An earlier analysis of around 500 of the donors showed that most TCR beta V segments appeared in productive rearrangements either about 90% or about 30% of the time, which broadly matched IMGT annotations. In a later analysis, most CMV-associated TCR beta chains were found to appear HLA-restricted, with HLA associations seemingly driven largely by CMV exposure. A later analysis reported that several top co-occurrence clusters appeared linked to parvovirus B19, influenza, CMV and Epstein-Barr virus. A later analysis associated about 18,000 TCR beta sequences with specific HLA alleles at a false discovery rate of 0.05. The authors suggested that the approach could potentially be generalized to other disease states and immunological phenotypes. In a later analysis, TCR association rates were found to vary across HLA loci, with the most associated TCRs seen for DRB1 alleles and the fewest for HLA-C alleles. Approximately 18 rarely observed V segments, including chromosome 9 orphons, were excluded from the earlier analysis of some 590 of the donors because counts were too low. The only immune exposure information available for the cohort was CMV serostatus. A later genetic analysis reported fewer N-insertions in productive TCRs among donors in an Asian-associated ancestry cluster than the roughly 700-donor mean. Only TCR beta chains were sequenced in this cohort, and the absence of alpha or paired-chain data limited detectable features.

Measured from the cysteine to the phenylalanine, the CDR3 is 16 residues long. Of all the DNA, just the CDR3 is kept, 48 bases in frame from base 1. Trimming costs V 0 bases and J 6 bases, and their ends lie 18 bases apart. The germline V gene (reference sequence) specifies GTSNPN as CDR1 and SVGIG as CDR2. Remarks on this clone: No antigen is known for it. Base quality data are lacking; no much larger clone is found one base away.

The cohort comprised 710 or so healthy bone marrow donors. Cohort members were all nominally healthy when sampled, although unrecorded immune exposures were likely present. The donor was CMV seronegative and was included in the group of a few hundred seronegative cohort members. A peripheral blood sample was provided by each donor, and peripheral blood mononuclear cells were used for TCR beta sequencing. Genomic DNA was extracted from the blood cell samples with the Qiagen DNeasy Blood Extraction Kit. The library was generated by the immunoSEQ multiplex PCR assay. The multiplex PCR relied on a mix of 60 forward primers for TCR Vbeta segments and 13 reverse primers for TCR Jbeta segments. The CDR3 region of rearranged TCR beta genes was amplified from genomic DNA with a multiplex PCR assay. Amplified TCR beta libraries were sequenced as 87-base-pair reads on the Illumina HiSeq System. The paper's processing steps were these. A later analysis tallied roughly 78 million unique TCR beta chains across the roughly 610 repertoires, and approximately 12 million of those chains were shared by two or more donors. Raw reads were error-corrected and collapsed into unique sequences by a nearest-neighbor algorithm in which closely related sequences were merged to remove PCR and sequencing errors. To assign V, D and J gene segments, CDR3 sequences were aligned to IMGT reference sequences. For a sequence to be retained, a match of at least six nucleotides was required to both a V gene segment and a J gene segment. A rearrangement counted as productive if the CDR3 had no stop codons and remained in frame with V and J, and every other rearrangement counted as non-productive. CDR3 was defined by IMGT convention, running from the second conserved V-encoded cysteine to the conserved J-encoded phenylalanine. In an earlier analysis of roughly 610 of the donors, sequences lacking an unambiguous match to a single V gene segment were excluded. An earlier analysis of 550 to 650 of the donors classified V segments as functional when productive rearrangements were above 56.7% and as segregating when the standard deviation between donors was above 5%. To diagnose cytomegalovirus status from the catalog of TCR beta chain sequences, a statistical classification framework was built. A later analysis assigned V and J genes by comparing TCR nucleotide sequences with IMGT/GENE-DB human TR gene sequences. The TCRdist pipeline was used in a later analysis to assign CDR3 sequences and most-parsimonious VDJ recombination scenarios. In a later analysis, each TCR beta chain was defined by its CDR3 amino acid sequence together with its V-gene family, and reads lacking a unique V-gene family were excluded. As a way to deal with suspected cross-contamination and a sequencing artifact, a later analysis dropped hundreds of nucleotide sequences that were highly shared and had low generation probability. A later analysis calculated a clonal expansion index for each public chain from normalized within-repertoire ranks of inferred template counts. A later analysis computed generation probabilities with a VDJ recombination model fitted to out-of-frame rearrangements, and checked the results against IGoR. Hypergeometric tests were used in a later analysis to score TCR-TCR, TCR-HLA and TCR-CMV co-occurrence, with a repertoire-size bias correction applied to the TCR pairs. A later analysis estimated false discovery rates by permuting HLA or CMV assignments 20 times. A later analysis grouped co-occurring TCRs with DBSCAN, adding TCRdist sequence similarity when clustering within HLA-allele-positive subsets. Repertoires with fewer than 30,000 or more than 120,000 public chains were left out of co-occurrence clustering, as were four to six repertoires with anomalous nucleotide sharing. As stored in TCRdb, this immuneACCESS dataset retains in-frame rearrangements with V and J assigned. A fraction of the clones does not appear; measured against another copy, unresolved V genes explain less than half of the discrepancy, and the remainder lacks a known reason. V and J calls and clone size are given by that table; D and trimming were obtained from the DNA. This sample gives 150,000 to 200,000 clones in total; approximately 80% of them show up just once. The top ten hold about 1.1% of the sample.

Source material: PBMCs. The sequence joins TRBV30 to TRBJ1-5; the D gene is not confidently resolved. This TCR was recovered from a woman in her thirties or forties in good health and CMV-seronegative. The CDR3 loop reads CAWSVRVGGRGQPQHF. The sequence in DNA is TGTGCCTGGAGTGTTCGGGTTGGAGGGCGCGGTCAGCCCCAGCATTTT.